The clone carrying this T cell receptor beta chain was recorded at least ten times. The data were obtained in a study of T cell repertoires in cytomegalovirus infection. TCRdb re-called the reads with MiXCR, one entry per CDR3 protein. The sample lists approximately 500,000 distinct CDR3 sequences, about 17% occurring once. Germline V CDR1 and CDR2: ENHRY, SYGVKD. V was shortened by 4 bases and J by 0 bases, with 13 bases between the two germline ends. The CDR3 runs to 15 residues. Sequenced: CD8+ T cells from PBMCs. V gene TRBV10-3 combines with J gene TRBJ2-7; either TRBD1 or TRBD2 may supply D (5 bases each). The origin of this receptor is a human donor in good health (CMV status not recorded). Some clones in this sample may be carry-over from other donors' samples. The DNA of the CDR3 is TGTGCCATCAGTGTCGGGACCGCGAGCTCCTACGAGCAGTACTTC. Protein product: CAISVGTASSYEQYF.